This T cell receptor beta chain was obtained from a study of T cells after yellow fever vaccination (dated by TCRdb to between 2018 and 2021). Regarding the study in general: The SMART-Seq v4 Ultra Low Input RNA kit was used to prepare libraries from fractions with low cell numbers. To follow T-cell clones before and after primary and booster YFV17D yellow fever vaccination, bulk TCR alpha and beta repertoires were sequenced over time. Two healthy male donors made up the cohort, one aged 18 to 29 years and the other aged 30 to 39 years. Bulk PBMC replicates and cell subsets were isolated from blood drawn at multiple timepoints before and after both primary and secondary immunization.

The sample's treatment or condition label, decoded: live attenuated yellow fever vaccine strain. At every blood-draw timepoint, two biological replicates of bulk PBMCs were collected. A standard Ficoll-Paque protocol was used to isolate PBMCs from peripheral blood. TriZol was used to extract RNA from bulk PBMCs, from CD4 and CD8 fractions, and from dextramer-positive and dextramer-negative fractions. Overall results and qualifications from the work: Because only two donors were included in the study, the extent to which the findings can be generalized is limited. Computational filtering was required because FACS-sorted repertoires could contain abundant contaminating clonotypes from the bulk population. The secondary T-cell response was weaker than the primary response but faster, peaking on day 5 instead of day 15. A small share of clonotypes was detected in both CD4 and CD8 compartments, with the overlap likely arising from convergent recombination. Most clones expanded after primary vaccination (almost 97% of CD4 and around nine tenths of CD8) were re-detected after the booster, suggesting that broad memory maintenance occurred.

About this clonotype itself: It has no known antigen specificity. The input lacks base qualities; no much larger clone sits a single base away.

Including the terminal cysteine and phenylalanine, the CDR3 comprises 11 residues. CDR3 DNA is the only sequence kept; it has 33 bases, read in frame from the first base. For this chain, trimming is 8 bases at the V end and 4 bases at the J end, and the number of junction bases without a gene match is 3. CDR1 DFQATT and CDR2 SNEGSKA are derived from the germline V gene (reference sequence). TCR cDNA was made using 5'RACE template switching, a step that added a universal primer site and unique molecular identifiers. cDNA synthesis was primed from both the TCR alpha and TCR beta constant segments. Library amplification involved two PCR steps, and the second step added sample barcodes and sequencing adapters. Libraries were sequenced on Illumina HiSeq 2500 (2x100 bp) or NovaSeq (2x150 bp). Per the original workflow: Demultiplexing of reads and collapsing into UMI consensus sequences were performed with MIGEC, and V(D)J alignment was carried out with MiXCR. Vaccine-responding clonotypes were identified with edgeR using replicate PBMC samples, with FDR below 0.01 and a log2 fold change above 5 up to day 15 being required. CD4 or CD8 identity was assigned to each bulk clonotype according to whether the clonotype was present at higher abundance in the sequenced CD4 repertoire or the sequenced CD8 repertoire. The public reads were reprocessed in TCRdb via fastp at Q25 and MiXCR, keeping in-frame beta chains. A single entry per CDR3 protein holds the most common genes and DNA from its merged rows. V and J calls and clone size were set by TCRdb, not the authors. For this sample there are a few hundred thousand distinct CDR3 sequences; about 19% appear just once. Roughly an eighth of the sample comes from the top ten.

This TCR was recovered from a man aged 25-45 years who received the YFV17D yellow fever vaccine. The V and J segments used are TRBV20-1 and TRBJ2-7, and 9 bases in between align with TRBD1. This sample comprised PBMCs, obtained 15 days after the yellow fever booster vaccination. The CDR3: CSTGQGYEQYF. The sequenced DNA: TGCAGTACGGGACAGGGATACGAGCAGTACTTC.